This TCR beta chain emerged from a study of shared clonotypes between healthy human individuals. CDR1 is MGHRA, CDR2 YSYEKL, per germline. The CDR3 length is 13 residues. The ends were cut back, 0 bases at V and 7 bases at J, with 8 bases in the middle. Repertoires were generated with immunoSEQ multiplex PCR, while TCRdb's copy carries only in-frame clones and drops some. The sample has 500,000 or so clones, 90% to 96% seen once; the top ten hold about 0.068%. Sample: naive CD4+ T cells sorted from blood. The subset: CD45RA+ positively selected. V is TRBV4-1 and J is TRBJ2-3; D is unclear. This receptor was obtained from a young woman in good health. The CDR3 sequence: CASSQDKGNTQYF. As DNA, the CDR3 is TGCGCCAGCAGCCAAGATAAAGGAAATACGCAGTATTTT.